The clone carrying this TCR beta chain was observed once. This sample was included in a study of blood T cell repertoires in COVID-19. Whole-study context: COVID-19 samples from acute and convalescent phases originated in the United States, Italy and Spain. The analysed material was cDNA or gDNA that came from T cells, B-cell-depleted T cells, or PBMCs.

The junction had 2 bases not matched to a gene; V was cut back by 5 bases and J by 6 bases. The CDR3 spans 13 residues. Germline V CDR1 and CDR2: SGHAT, FQNNGV. Per the authors' pipeline: Amplification with reference gene primers provided the estimates of nucleated cell counts. Measured with immunoSEQ multiplex PCR; TCRdb has only the in-frame clones, and not every one. V and J calls and clone size come straight from that table; D and trimming were deduced from the DNA. The sample lists some 87,000 clones, around three quarters occurring once. The rearrangement uses TRBV11-2 and TRBJ2-3; 10 bases agree with TRBD1. The sequenced material came from peripheral blood. The source of this sequence is a middle-aged man who had recovered from COVID-19. CDR3 nucleotides: TGTGCCAGCAGCGGGACAGGGGTGGATACGCAGTATTTT. Residues: CASSGTGVDTQYF.